This passage covers 2 T cell receptor beta chains from one sample sequenced in a study of T-cell memory formation after mild COVID-19. MiXCR was run by TCRdb on the 5' RACE reads, yielding one entry per CDR3 protein. The repertoire consists of over 150,000 distinct CDR3 sequences, with over 20% occurring once and the leading ten covering approximately 22%. Sequencing was done on a sample of PBMCs or a T cell subset sorted from them (not recorded which). The receptors originated from an adult woman who had mild COVID-19 (a few samples of this study predate the infection). Cell type and time point are not known.

J is TRBJ2-1 and V is TRBV12-3 or TRBV12-4; D is unresolved. The V end was cut by 5 bases, the J end by 6 bases, with 8 bases between. This CDR3 spans 12 amino acids. The CDR3 DNA follows: TGTGCCAGCAGTGTAACTCGCAATGAGCAGTTCTTC. This sequence encodes CASSVTRNEQFF.

V usage is TRBV4-3 and J usage is TRBJ2-3; TRBD1 agrees at 7 bases. Germline V CDR1 and CDR2: LGHNA, YSLEER. This CDR3 is built from 16 residues. The trim removed 0 bases at V and 5 bases at J, leaving 8 bases unmatched. CDR3 coding DNA: TGCGCCAGCAGCCAAGATACGACAGGGTGGAAAGATACGCAGTATTTT. As protein: CASSQDTTGWKDTQYF.